This T cell receptor (beta chain) is drawn from a study of blood T cells in healthy people across ages. A sample-barcoded 5' primer and a J-beta primer mix were used in a second PCR of roughly 7 to 11 cycles. MiXCR, run by TCRdb on the 5' RACE reads, gives a single entry per CDR3 protein. The table records around 690,000 distinct CDR3 sequences, approximately 59% of them present only once. The germline gives CDR1 MNHEY, CDR2 SVGAGI. CDR3 length: 11 residues. Trimming took 4 bases from V and 9 from J, leaving 9 bases between them. J is TRBJ1-2 and V is TRBV6-5; D is undetermined. The sample taken for sequencing was blood. The TCR comes from a man aged 55-75 years in good health. The chain's CDR3 is CASSSPGSYTF. In DNA, the CDR3 is TGTGCCAGCAGTTCCCCCGGGAGCTACACCTTC.